Presented here are 6 T cell receptor beta chains from one specimen sequenced in a study of PD-1 blockade in mismatch repair-deficient tumors. The data were produced by immunoSEQ multiplex PCR, yet TCRdb's version contains in-frame clones alone and is incomplete. The sample shows 75,000 to 85,000 clones, more than 65% of them seen only once. The input for sequencing was peripheral blood, taken 12 weeks after starting pembrolizumab. The receptors were gathered from an adult with mismatch repair-deficient cancer.

The chain links TRBV6-1 to TRBJ2-3; no firm D call. V was pared by 5 bases and J by 7 bases, with 7 bases between. Germline lookup yields CDR1 MNHNS and CDR2 SASEGT. CDR3 length: 11 amino acids. This chain's CDR3 is CASSHTHTQYF. DNA for the CDR3: TGTGCCAGCAGTCACACGCATACGCAGTATTTT.

This chain connects TRBV28 to TRBJ1-5; D gene unclear. Germline values: CDR1 MDHEN, CDR2 SYDVKM. V shed 2 bases and J shed 4 bases, with 9 bases lying between them. CDR3 length: 14 amino acids. The CDR3 loop reads CASSLHGRNQPQHF. The CDR3 region has the DNA TGTGCCAGCAGTTTACACGGACGGAATCAGCCCCAGCATTTT.

The V gene is TRBV7-3, the J gene TRBJ2-1, with 9 bases fitting TRBD2. The CDR3 is 15 residues long. Unmatched junction bases numbered 2, after V lost 3 bases and J lost 2 bases. The germline V gene has CDR1 SGHTA and CDR2 FQGTGA. CDR3 bases: TGTGCCAGCAGCTTCCGACTAGCGGCCTACAATGAGCAGTTCTTC. Its protein product is CASSFRLAAYNEQFF.

J is TRBJ2-1 and V is TRBV6-5; D gene unclear. CDR3 length: 12 amino acids. Trimming removed 2 bases from V and 5 bases from J, with 4 bases in between. Germline V gene data show CDR1 as MNHEY and CDR2 as SVGAGI. This chain's CDR3 is CASSYANNEQFF. Written as DNA, the CDR3 is TGTGCCAGCAGTTACGCAAACAATGAGCAGTTCTTC.

The rearrangement joins TRBV29-1 to TRBJ2-3; 9 nucleotides agree with TRBD2. Germline-derived CDR1 and CDR2 are SQVTM and ANQGSEA. This CDR3 spans 15 amino acids. Trimming removed 7 bases from V and 1 base from J; junction bases left unmatched: 9. In nucleotides, the CDR3 is TGCAGCGCCAGAGGCGGGAGGGAGGGCACAGATACGCAGTATTTT. Amino acids: CSARGGREGTDTQYF.

The chain combines TRBV9 with TRBJ2-3; 7 positions agree with TRBD1. V lost 3 bases and J lost 6; bases outside the gene matches: 7. The CDR3 runs 14 residues. Germline V gene lookup returns CDR1 SGDLS and CDR2 YYNGEE. CDR3 sequence (DNA): TGTGCCAGCAGCGCGGACAGGATTCGCGATACGCAGTATTTT. This gives the protein CASSADRIRDTQYF.